This T cell receptor (beta chain) was sequenced in a study of T cell changes during pregnancy in multiple sclerosis. Profiled with immunoSEQ multiplex PCR; TCRdb holds only in-frame clones, not every one. The sample has under 65,000 clones, approximately 92% seen once. Per germline, CDR1 GTSNPN and CDR2 SVGIG (reference sequence). The trim removed 3 bases at V and 1 base at J, leaving 7 bases unmatched. This CDR3 spans 16 amino acids. The sequence derives from a female donor with multiple sclerosis, enrolled in a pregnancy study. V and J are TRBV30 and TRBJ2-5, with 11 bases that match TRBD2. The sequenced sample was CD4+ T cells from peripheral blood mononuclear cells, obtained after pregnancy. The CDR3 nucleotides are TGTGCCTGGAGCCATCTAGCGGGGGGCCCCCAAGAGACCCAGTACTTC. It yields the protein CAWSHLAGGPQETQYF.